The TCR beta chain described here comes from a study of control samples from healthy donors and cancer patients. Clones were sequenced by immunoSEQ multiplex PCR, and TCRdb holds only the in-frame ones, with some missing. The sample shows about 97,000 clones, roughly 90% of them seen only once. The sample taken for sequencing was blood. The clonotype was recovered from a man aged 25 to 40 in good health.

The CDR3 loop reads CASSPIGPTDTQYF. As DNA, the CDR3 is TGTGCCAGCTCACCGATCGGGCCCACAGATACGCAGTATTTT. The V and J genes are TRBV18 and TRBJ2-3; D call uncertain. The CDR3 loop spans 14 amino acids. Trimming removed 3 bases at V and 2 bases at J, with 9 bases between. The germline CDR1 and CDR2 sequences are KGHSH and LQKENI.